These T cell receptor beta chains were read from a single sample in a study of blood T cells in healthy people across ages. TCRdb itself ran the 5' RACE reads through MiXCR, one entry per CDR3 protein. The profile shows about 1.8 million distinct CDR3 sequences, just under 50% of them singletons. The sample comprised blood. Every receptor here comes from a middle-aged woman in good health. CDR3s include the opening cysteine and the closing phenylalanine or tryptophan. Fields, in order: V gene, CDR3 length, CDR3 protein.

>TRBV9|15
CASSEGLAGKETQYF
>TRBV12-3/TRBV12-4|16
CASSPNTGGLKETQYF
>TRBV7-2|14
CASSPQPGGDEQYF
>TRBV5-1|15
CASSFLTDRAKKLFF
>TRBV27|17
CASSLWTSGGITDTQYF
>TRBV7-3|13
CASSSKPAEKLFF
>TRBV9|19
CASSVDLRQGASSNSPLHF
>TRBV7-2|15
CASSKRTAGNTEAFF
>TRBV27|16
CASSLFSRQGNTEAFF
>TRBV20-1|15
CSALRGGRLGNEQFF
>TRBV7-2|15
CASSLDPTYNSPLHF
>TRBV27|15
CASSLLLAGVEAQYF
>TRBV6-5|13
CASTQQGATEAFF
>TRBV6-2/TRBV6-3|14
CASSYSGPYNEQFF
>TRBV6-5|13
CASNAGGLNEQFF
>TRBV25-1|12
CASSDRTTEQYF
>TRBV7-2|15
CASSTTGVGADTQYF
>TRBV12-3/TRBV12-4|15
CASSYSRGFGETQYF
>TRBV7-2|17
CASSLGAGGPFTDTQYF